A single sample gave rise to the 9 T cell receptor beta chains below, sequenced in a study of T-cell memory formation after mild COVID-19. TCRdb reprocessed the 5' RACE reads with MiXCR, giving one entry per CDR3 protein. The sample lists around 200,000 distinct CDR3 sequences; around 26% were seen once. Source material: PBMCs or a T cell subset sorted from them (not recorded which). Receptors were obtained from an adult woman who had mild COVID-19 (a few samples of this study predate the infection). Cell type and time point are not known.

This clonotype was seen more than once but under ten times. The chain has TRBV4-2 and TRBJ2-1; the match to TRBD2 covers 8 bases. This CDR3 is built from 16 residues. V was clipped by 5 bases and J by 10 bases; unmatched bases: 16. Germline CDR1 LGHNA, CDR2 YNFKEQ. The CDR3 reads CASSERLASPKGEQFF. CDR3 DNA sequence: TGTGCCAGCAGCGAGAGACTAGCGTCCCCCAAAGGGGAGCAGTTCTTC.

This clonotype was seen a single time. The chain uses TRBV28 and TRBJ1-5, with D possibly TRBD1 on 6 matching bases. The CDR3 totals 16 residues. The V end lost 6 bases, the J end lost 3 bases, and 18 bases lay between the germline ends. CDR1 and CDR2 (germline): MDHEN, SYDVKM. The CDR3 DNA follows: TGTGCCAGCAGCTCTGTTGGTATGGGGGCCAATCAGCCCCAGCATTTT. Translated, it gives CASSSVGMGANQPQHF.

The J gene is TRBJ2-7, the V gene TRBV7-6; the D is unclear. V lost 1 base to trimming and J lost 1 base, with 11 bases between them. Germline V gene data show CDR1 as SGHVS and CDR2 as FNYEAQ. This CDR3 is 15 amino acids long. The CDR3 region is CASSLGEVASYEQYF. The CDR3 DNA sequence: TGTGCCAGCAGCTTAGGGGAAGTTGCGTCCTACGAGCAGTACTTC.

This clonotype was picked up a small number of times. This chain connects TRBV24-1 to TRBJ1-2; no reliable D call. V was pared by 4 bases and J by 0 bases, with 8 bases between. Germline CDR1 is KGHDR and CDR2 is SFDVKD. The length of the CDR3 is 14 residues. CDR3 region: CATSDRQANYGYTF. The CDR3 DNA is TGTGCCACCAGTGACAGGCAAGCTAACTATGGCTACACCTTC.

V and J are TRBV20-1 and TRBJ1-2, with D possibly matching TRBD1 (6 bases). The CDR3 contains 13 residues. Trimming removed 6 bases from V and 5 bases from J, with 16 bases in between. From germline, CDR1 is DFQATT and CDR2 SNEGSKA (reference sequence). CDR3 amino acids: CSAQSRDMYGYTF. The CDR3 DNA reads TGCAGTGCCCAGTCCCGGGACATGTATGGCTACACCTTC.

This clonotype was observed a handful of times. The V call is TRBV18, the J call TRBJ1-1, with a tentative D call TRBD1 (5 bases). V gave up 5 bases and J gave up 5 bases, with 15 bases separating them. Germline CDR1 and CDR2: KGHSH and LQKENI. The length of the CDR3 is 14 residues. DNA of the CDR3: TGTGCCAGCTCATTAAACCGGGACTCTACTGAAGCTTTCTTT. This sequence encodes CASSLNRDSTEAFF. Full variable domain (rest looked up from reference TRBV18 and TRBJ1-1): NAGVMQNPRHLVRRRGQEARLRCSPMKGHSHVYWYRQLPEEGLKFMVYLQKENIIDESGMPKERFSAEFPKEGPSILRIQQVVRGDSAAYFCASSLNRDSTEAFFGQGTRLTVV.

The chain uses TRBV3-1 and TRBJ2-3, with unresolved D. Trimming cost V 4 bases and J 1 base, with 6 bases left between them. The CDR3 consists of 13 residues. The germline V gene has CDR1 LGHDT and CDR2 YNNKEL (reference sequence). CDR3 DNA sequence: TGTGCCAGCAGCCGGGTCCGCACAGATACGCAGTATTTT. Encoded protein: CASSRVRTDTQYF.

The chain joins TRBV7-2 to TRBJ1-6, with D unresolved. V gave up 5 bases and J gave up 10 bases, with 21 bases separating them. This CDR3 is 16 amino acids long. Germline CDR1 SGHTA, CDR2 FQGNSA. CDR3 protein: CASSPTGRARLSPLHF. For the CDR3, the DNA is TGTGCCAGCAGCCCTACCGGGAGGGCTCGTCTCTCACCCCTCCACTTT. The full variable domain, rest sourced from reference TRBV7-2 and TRBJ1-6, is GAGVSQSPSNKVTEKGKDVELRCDPISGHTALYWYRQSLGQGLEFLIYFQGNSAPDKSGLPSDRFSAERTGGSVSTLTIQRTQQEDSAVYLCASSPTGRARLSPLHFGNGTRLTVT.

This clonotype was counted between two and nine times. The chain joins TRBV7-8 to TRBJ2-7; 8 nucleotides line up with TRBD2. The J segment lost 3 bases and the V segment lost 5 bases, leaving 6 bases of the junction unmatched. This CDR3 region has 14 residues. The germline V gene has CDR1 SGHVS and CDR2 FQNEAQ. CDR3 residues: CASSRQLADYEQYF. CDR3 DNA: TGTGCCAGCAGCCGCCAACTAGCGGACTACGAGCAGTACTTC. Based on the CDR3 plus reference TRBV7-8 and TRBJ2-7, the full variable domain is GAGVSQSPRYKVAKRGQDVALRCDPISGHVSLFWYQQALGQGPEFLTYFQNEAQLDKSGLPSDRFFAERPEGSVSTLKIQRTQQEDSAVYLCASSRQLADYEQYFGPGTRLTVT.